This T cell receptor beta chain was identified during a study of cytomegalovirus exposure and HLA in healthy donors. Study-level points and caveats: Testing in vitro showed three CMV-associated chains specific for CMV antigens. Cytomegalovirus-associated status was assigned to 150 to 200 TCR beta chains.

Profiling relied on immunoSEQ multiplex PCR, and the TCRdb table lists in-frame clones only, not all of them. The table has 260,000 or so clones, roughly 89% seen once. Turning to this clone: Antigen: not known.

Germline V gives CDR1 KGHSH, CDR2 LQKENI. V lost 6 bases, J lost 2 bases, and 6 bases stayed unmatched. The CDR3 has 14 amino acids. Sequencing was carried out using PBMCs. J is TRBJ2-7 and V is TRBV18; TRBD2 aligns across 8 bases. This clonotype was sampled from a man younger than 35 in good health and CMV-seronegative. DNA for the CDR3: TGTGCCAGCTCTCCGGGACTAGAGACCTACGAGCAGTACTTC. Translating gives CASSPGLETYEQYF.